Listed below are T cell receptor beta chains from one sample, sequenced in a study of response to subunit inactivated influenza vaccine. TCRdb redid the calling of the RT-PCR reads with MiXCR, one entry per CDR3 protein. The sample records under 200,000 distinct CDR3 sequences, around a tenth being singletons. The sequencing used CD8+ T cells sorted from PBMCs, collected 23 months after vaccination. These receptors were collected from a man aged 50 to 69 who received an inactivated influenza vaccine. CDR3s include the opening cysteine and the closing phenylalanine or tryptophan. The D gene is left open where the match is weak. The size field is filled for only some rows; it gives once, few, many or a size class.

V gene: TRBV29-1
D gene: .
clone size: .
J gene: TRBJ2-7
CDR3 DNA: TGCAGCGTTGAGGACCGGGCGGAGAGCTCCTACGAGCAGTACTTC
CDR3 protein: CSVEDRAESSYEQYF

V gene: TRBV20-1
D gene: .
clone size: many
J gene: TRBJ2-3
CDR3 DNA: TGCAGTGCCGTACCACTAGTCATGTACGAAGATACGCAGTATTTT
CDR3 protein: CSAVPLVMYEDTQYF

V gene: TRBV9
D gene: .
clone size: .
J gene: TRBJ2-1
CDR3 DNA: TGTGCCAGCAGCCCCGCACACCGATCCGAGCAGTTCTTC
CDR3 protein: CASSPAHRSEQFF

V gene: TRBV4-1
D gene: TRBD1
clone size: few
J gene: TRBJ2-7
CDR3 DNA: TGCGCCAGCAGCCAAGGACAGGGGTTAACCTACGAGCAGTACTTC
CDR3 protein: CASSQGQGLTYEQYF

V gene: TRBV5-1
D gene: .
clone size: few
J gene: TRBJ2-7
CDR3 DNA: TGCGCCAGCAGCTTGGACAGGGAAGGATCCTACGAGCAGTACTTC
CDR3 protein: CASSLDREGSYEQYF

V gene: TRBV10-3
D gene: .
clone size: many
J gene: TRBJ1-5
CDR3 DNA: TGTGCCATCAGTGAGTCGAGCCAGCCCCAGCATTTT
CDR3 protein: CAISESSQPQHF

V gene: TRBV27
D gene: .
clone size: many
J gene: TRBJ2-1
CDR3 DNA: TGTGCCAGCAGTTTGGCTGTAGGCAGCTCCTACAATGAGCAGTTCTTC
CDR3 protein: CASSLAVGSSYNEQFF

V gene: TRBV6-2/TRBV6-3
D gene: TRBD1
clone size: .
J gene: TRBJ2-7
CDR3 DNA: TGTGCCAGCAGTTACTTAGGACAGGGGATCTACGAGCAGTACTTC
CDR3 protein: CASSYLGQGIYEQYF

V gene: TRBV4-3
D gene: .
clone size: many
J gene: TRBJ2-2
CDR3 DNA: TGCGCCAGCAGCCACCCCTCATTCGGGGAGCTGTTTTTT
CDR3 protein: CASSHPSFGELFF

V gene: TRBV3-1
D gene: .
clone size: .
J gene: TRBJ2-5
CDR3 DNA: TGTGCCAGCAGCCAACATCACGGGGAAGAGACCCAGTACTTC
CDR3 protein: CASSQHHGEETQYF

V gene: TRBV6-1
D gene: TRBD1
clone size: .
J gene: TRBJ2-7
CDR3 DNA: TGTGCCAGCACCACCCGACAGGGGTACTACGAGCAGTACTTC
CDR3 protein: CASTTRQGYYEQYF

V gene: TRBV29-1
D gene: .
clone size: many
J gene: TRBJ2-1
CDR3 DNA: TGCAGCGCCCCCGGGTTGGGGGAGCAGTTCTTC
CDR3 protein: CSAPGLGEQFF

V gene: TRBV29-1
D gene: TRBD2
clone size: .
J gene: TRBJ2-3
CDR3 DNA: TGCAGCGTTGAGGTTAGCGGGAGGTCAGATACGCAGTATTTT
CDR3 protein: CSVEVSGRSDTQYF

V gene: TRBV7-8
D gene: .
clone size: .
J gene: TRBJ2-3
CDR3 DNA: TGTGCCAGCATCCCCCCTTACGCGCGCCCCACAGATACGCAGTATTTT
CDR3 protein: CASIPPYARPTDTQYF

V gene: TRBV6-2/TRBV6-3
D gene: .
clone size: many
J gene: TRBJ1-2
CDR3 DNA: TGTGCCAGCAGCTACAGGAGACAGGACTATGGCTACACCTTC
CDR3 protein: CASSYRRQDYGYTF

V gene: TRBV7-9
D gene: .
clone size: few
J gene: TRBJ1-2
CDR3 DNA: TGTGCCAGCAGCTTAGCTTCAGGGGCAGGTGGCTACACCTTC
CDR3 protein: CASSLASGAGGYTF

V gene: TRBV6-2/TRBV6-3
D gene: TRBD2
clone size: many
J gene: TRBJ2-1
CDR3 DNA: TGTGCCAGCAGTTACTCTGTTAGCGGGAGTGTCGATGAGCAGTTCTTC
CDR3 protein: CASSYSVSGSVDEQFF

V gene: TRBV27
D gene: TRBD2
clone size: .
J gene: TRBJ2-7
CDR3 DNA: TGTGCCAGCAGTTCATCGACTAGCGGGTACGAGCAGTACTTC
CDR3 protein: CASSSSTSGYEQYF

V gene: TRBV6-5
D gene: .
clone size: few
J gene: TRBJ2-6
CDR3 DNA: TGTGCCAGCAGTTTCCGGGTCTCTGGGGCCAACGTCCTGACTTTC
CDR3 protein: CASSFRVSGANVLTF

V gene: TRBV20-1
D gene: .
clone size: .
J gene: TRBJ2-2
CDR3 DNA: TGCAGTGCTAGACAGCCGACTAGGACCGGGGAGCTGTTTTTT
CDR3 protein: CSARQPTRTGELFF

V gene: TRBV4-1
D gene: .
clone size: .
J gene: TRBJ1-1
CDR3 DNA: TGCGCCAGCAGCCAAGAGGGCGGGAGGAACACTGAAGCTTTCTTT
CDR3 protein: CASSQEGGRNTEAFF

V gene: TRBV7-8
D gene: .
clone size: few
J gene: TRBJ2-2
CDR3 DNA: TGTGCCAGCAGCCCCCGAGTGGGGACCGGGGAGCTGTTTTTT
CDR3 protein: CASSPRVGTGELFF

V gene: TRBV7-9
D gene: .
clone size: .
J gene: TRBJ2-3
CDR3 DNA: TGTGCCAGCAGCTTACGGGTCGATCAGGGCGCAGATACGCAGTATTTT
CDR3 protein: CASSLRVDQGADTQYF

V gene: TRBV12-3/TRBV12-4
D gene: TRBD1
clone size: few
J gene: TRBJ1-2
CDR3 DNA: TGTGCCAGCAGCTATACTCCAGGGGGAGCTAACTATGGCTACACCTTC
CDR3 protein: CASSYTPGGANYGYTF

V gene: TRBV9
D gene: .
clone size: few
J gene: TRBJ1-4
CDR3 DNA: TGTGCCAGCAGCGGGGCAGGGCTTAATGAAAAACTGTTTTTT
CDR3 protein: CASSGAGLNEKLFF

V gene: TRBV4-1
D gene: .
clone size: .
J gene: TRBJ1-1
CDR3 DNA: TGCGCCAGCAGCCACAGACAGATAAACACTGAAGCTTTCTTT
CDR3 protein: CASSHRQINTEAFF

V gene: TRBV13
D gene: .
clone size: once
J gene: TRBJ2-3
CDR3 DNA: TGTGCCAGCAGCTTAGCGCAGCCATATACGCAGTATTTT
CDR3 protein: CASSLAQPYTQYF

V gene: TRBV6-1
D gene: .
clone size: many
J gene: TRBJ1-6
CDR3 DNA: TGTGCCAGCAGCCTCACAGGACAAGGCAATTCACCCCTCCACTTT
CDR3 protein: CASSLTGQGNSPLHF

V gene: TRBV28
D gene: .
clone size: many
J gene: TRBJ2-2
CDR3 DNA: TGTGCCAGCAGTTTACCAGGGACGAACACCGGGGAGCTGTTTTTT
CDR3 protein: CASSLPGTNTGELFF

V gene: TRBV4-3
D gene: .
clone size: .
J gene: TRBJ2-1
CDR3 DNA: TGCGCCAGCAGCCACGAGCACGTAGTAATAAGGGCCCAATACAATGAGCAGTTCTTC
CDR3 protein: CASSHEHVVIRAQYNEQFF

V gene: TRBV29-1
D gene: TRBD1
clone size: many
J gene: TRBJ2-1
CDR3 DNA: TGCAGCGCCTACCCCGGGACAGGGCTTTACAATGAGCAGTTCTTC
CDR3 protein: CSAYPGTGLYNEQFF

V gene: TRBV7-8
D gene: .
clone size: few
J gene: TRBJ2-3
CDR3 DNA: TGTGCCAGCAGCTTCTTTCCGGCTGAAGATACGCAGTATTTT
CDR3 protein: CASSFFPAEDTQYF

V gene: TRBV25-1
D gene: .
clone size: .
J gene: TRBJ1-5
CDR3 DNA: TGTGCCAGCAGAGGGGACGATAGCAATCAGCCCCAGCATTTT
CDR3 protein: CASRGDDSNQPQHF

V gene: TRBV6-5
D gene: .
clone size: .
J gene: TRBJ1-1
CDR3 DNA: TGTGCCAGCAGTTACAGGGTGGCCACTGAAGCTTTCTTT
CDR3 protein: CASSYRVATEAFF

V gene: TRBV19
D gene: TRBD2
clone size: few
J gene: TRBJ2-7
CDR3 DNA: TGTGCCAGTAGTATCGACAGCGGGACCGACGAGCAGTACTTC
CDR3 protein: CASSIDSGTDEQYF

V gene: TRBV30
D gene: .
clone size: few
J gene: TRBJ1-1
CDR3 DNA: TGTGCCTGGAGTGTGTACTTGGTAGGAGCTTTCTTT
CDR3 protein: CAWSVYLVGAFF

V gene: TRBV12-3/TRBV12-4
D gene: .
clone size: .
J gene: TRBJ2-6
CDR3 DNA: TGTGCCAGCAGTTTAGGAGGGGTTGGGGCCAACGTCCTGACTTTC
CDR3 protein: CASSLGGVGANVLTF

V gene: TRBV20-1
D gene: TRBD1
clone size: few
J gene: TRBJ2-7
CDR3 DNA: TGCAGTGCTCGGGACAGACTGAGCTCCTACGAGCAGTACTTC
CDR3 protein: CSARDRLSSYEQYF

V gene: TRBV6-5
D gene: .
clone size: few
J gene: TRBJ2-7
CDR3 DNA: TGTGCCAGCAGTTCGGTGACAGCCTACGAGCAGTACTTC
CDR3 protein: CASSSVTAYEQYF

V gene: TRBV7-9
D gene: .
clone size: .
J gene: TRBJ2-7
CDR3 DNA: TGTGCCAGCAGCTTGTCTAGCTTCTACGAGCAGTACTTC
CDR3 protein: CASSLSSFYEQYF

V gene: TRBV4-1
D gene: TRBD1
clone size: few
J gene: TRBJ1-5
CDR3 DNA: TGCGCCAGCAGCCAGACAGGGAGTCAGCCCCAGCATTTT
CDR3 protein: CASSQTGSQPQHF

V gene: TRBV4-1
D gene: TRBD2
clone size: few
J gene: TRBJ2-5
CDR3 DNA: TGCGCCAGCAGCGTTGGACTAGCAGAAGAGACCCAGTACTTC
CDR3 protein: CASSVGLAEETQYF

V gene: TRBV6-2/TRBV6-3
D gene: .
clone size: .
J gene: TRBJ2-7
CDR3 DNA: TGTGCCAGCAGTTTACAGGTATCTACGTCCGAGCAGTACTTC
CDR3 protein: CASSLQVSTSEQYF

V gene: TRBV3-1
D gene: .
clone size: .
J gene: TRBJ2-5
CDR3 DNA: TGTGCCAGCAGCCAAGGGTCGGGTGGCGACCAGTACTTC
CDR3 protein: CASSQGSGGDQYF

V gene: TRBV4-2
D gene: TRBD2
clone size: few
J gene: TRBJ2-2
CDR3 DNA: TGTGCCAGCAGCCAACCTCTAGCGGGAGAGGGAACCGGGGAGCTGTTTTTT
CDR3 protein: CASSQPLAGEGTGELFF

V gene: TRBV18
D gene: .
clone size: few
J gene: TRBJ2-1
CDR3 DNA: TGTGCCAGCTCACCACGGCCAGCGGAGCCATACAATGAGCAGTTCTTC
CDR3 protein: CASSPRPAEPYNEQFF

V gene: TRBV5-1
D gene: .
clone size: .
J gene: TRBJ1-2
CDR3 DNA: TGCGCCAGCAGCCCAAAGGATGACGGAATTAACTATGGCTACACCTTC
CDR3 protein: CASSPKDDGINYGYTF

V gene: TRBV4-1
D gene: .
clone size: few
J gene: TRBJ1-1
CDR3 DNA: TGCGCCAGCAGCCAAGACTTTATTGTTTTCGTGGCCCCTGGGGGAGCTTTCTTT
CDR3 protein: CASSQDFIVFVAPGGAFF

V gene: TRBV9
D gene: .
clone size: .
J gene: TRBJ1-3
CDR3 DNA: TGTGCCAGCAGCCCAAGCGGCGGGATCTCTGGAAACACCATATATTTT
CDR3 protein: CASSPSGGISGNTIYF

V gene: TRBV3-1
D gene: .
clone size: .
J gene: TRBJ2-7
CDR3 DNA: TGTGCCAGCAGCCAAGATCCGTCGGGCGAGCAGTACTTC
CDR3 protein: CASSQDPSGEQYF

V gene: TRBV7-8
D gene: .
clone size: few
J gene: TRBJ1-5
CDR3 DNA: TGTGCCAGCAGCTACTCACAGGGACAATTTAGCAATCAGCCCCAGCATTTT
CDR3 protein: CASSYSQGQFSNQPQHF

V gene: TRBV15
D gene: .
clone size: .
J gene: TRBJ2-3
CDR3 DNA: TGTGCCACCAGCGAAATAAGGGAAACAGATACGCAGTATTTT
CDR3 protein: CATSEIRETDTQYF